This entry is about one T cell receptor beta chain. Its antigen remains unknown. Trimming removed 1 base from V and 8 bases from J, with 19 bases in between. This CDR3 has 16 residues. From germline, CDR1 is SGHRS and CDR2 YFSETQ. Whoever was chosen for sequencing had shown CD8+CD57+ cell expansion by flow cytometry. Everyone among the patients had severe acquired aplastic anemia. The data belong to a study of CD8+CD57+ T cells in acquired aplastic anemia. Study summary: DNA from sorted CD4+ and CD8+ cells averaged around 3 ug.

Study-level findings and limits: Patients and controls had in common fewer than 30 CD8+ CDR3 sequences.

Profiles of TCR beta VDJ and CDR3 were generated from a genomic DNA template. TCRdb reprocessed the reads via MiXCR and lists one record per CDR3 protein. In the table there are about 470,000 distinct CDR3 sequences, around 30% of which are singletons. The clonotype was recovered from a human donor with aplastic anemia. The V gene is TRBV5-1, the J gene TRBJ1-3; no clear D gene. Sequenced: sorted CD4+, CD8+, or CD8+CD57+ T cells (not recorded which) from PBMCs. DNA of the CDR3: TGCGCCAGCAGCTTGCCTCCGTCGTCCGGAGGAGACACCATATATTTT. Translating gives CASSLPPSSGGDTIYF.